The sequence of this T cell receptor (beta chain) was determined in a study of post-analysis software for immune sequencing data (dated by TCRdb to 2015 to 2017). With respect to the entire study: Disease courses on record covered relapsing-remitting, secondary progressive and progressive-relapsing multiple sclerosis, though some patients had no subtype annotation. Patient repertoires were compared against 11 to 12 previously published healthy control repertoires from donors aged 6 to 25 years. A subset of samples was prepared in parallel using single-end sample barcoding, then pooled and co-amplified after Illumina adapter ligation. Study-wide conclusions, independent of this receptor: The control group was slightly older than the multiple sclerosis patient group. A handful of TRBV segments, including TRBV5-6, TRBV5-1 and TRBV20-1, were significantly more frequent in patients than controls. Strong co-clustering of samples prepared in the same batch was shown by direct clustering with F measure, prompting a batch-effect correction. Multiple sclerosis patients had significantly lower normalized Chao1 diversity than controls, a result that suggests substantial peripheral T-cell clonal expansion.

For this clonotype: This receptor's antigen is unknown. One junction end disagrees with the germline gene, perhaps due to a read error.

In the germline V gene (reference sequence), CDR1 corresponds to SGHKS and CDR2 to YYEKEE. The CDR3 measures 19 amino acids from cysteine to phenylalanine. Only the CDR3 DNA stays, 57 bases, in frame from base 1. To demonstrate the VDJtools post-analysis software, TCR beta repertoires were profiled from the peripheral blood of 13 young patients with multiple sclerosis. The patients with multiple sclerosis were children and adolescents between roughly 6 and 15 years of age. The library relied on PCR. Sequenced using an Illumina HiSeq 2500. Unique molecular identifiers were incorporated into TCR beta cDNA libraries to reduce PCR and sequencing biases. Approximately 500,000 cDNA molecules were obtained per 1 to 10 million input T cells, so each molecule approximated one T cell. The same protocol used for the earlier healthy control dataset was applied to prepare and sequence the patient libraries. Within a given batch, samples were prepared together, multiplexed and sequenced on the same HiSeq lane. The original methods were these. MIGEC was used to process the raw barcoded reads, and molecular identifier groups with only a single read were discarded before consensus assembly and CDR3 extraction. Clonotype tables were post-analysed with VDJtools, and diversity was normalized by down-sampling all datasets to the smallest sample size. Repertoire overlap clustering matched CDR3 amino acid but not nucleotide sequences to correct batch-related cross-sample contamination. In TCRdb, the public reads were trimmed at Q25 with fastp and aligned with MiXCR, with productive beta chains retained. Rows with one shared CDR3 protein collapse into an entry with the most common genes and DNA. In this record, the V and J calls reflect TCRdb's handling and not the investigators' own analysis. Counted in this sample were roughly 570,000 distinct CDR3 sequences; roughly 34% of them appeared once. The top ten clones comprise about 6% of the sample.

Sequencing was carried out using blood. The chain was built from TRBV5-5 and TRBJ2-6; the D gene is possibly TRBD1, with 6 bases matching. The sequence derives from a girl under 18 with multiple sclerosis. The CDR3 is CASSLHGGQLGSGANVRTF. The DNA reads as follows: TGTGCCAGCAGCCTCCACGGCGGACAGTTAGGCTCTGGGGCCAACGTCCGGACTTTC. The reference TRBV5-5 and TRBJ2-6 proteins fill in what lies around the CDR3, so the full variable domain reads DAGVTQSPTHLIKTRGQQVTLRCSPISGHKSVSWYQQVLGQGPQFIFQYYEKEERGRGNFPDRFSARQFPNYSSELNVNALLLGDSALYLCASSLHGGQLGSGANVRTFGAGSRLTVL.